This entry lists 8 T cell receptor beta chains sequenced from one sample in a study of blood T cell repertoires in COVID-19. Produced via immunoSEQ multiplex PCR; TCRdb's table is partial and in-frame only. Of over 85,000 clones in the sample, around 84% are singletons; the top ten hold around 5.2%. The sample comprised peripheral blood. The source is a man aged 40-55 years with acute or convalescent COVID-19.

The rearrangement links TRBV19 to TRBJ1-1; D not resolved. V was pared by 5 bases and J by 4 bases, with 11 bases between. Germline CDR1 is LNHDA and CDR2 is SQIVND (reference sequence). The CDR3 totals 13 residues. CDR3 DNA: TGTGCCAGTAGTTGGGGAGGGAGCACTGAAGCTTTCTTT. Encoded protein: CASSWGGSTEAFF.

The V call is TRBV7-9, the J call TRBJ1-5; possible D gene TRBD1, 6 bases. V shed 5 bases and J shed 3 bases, with 17 bases lying between them. From germline, CDR1 is SEHNR and CDR2 FQNEAQ (reference sequence). The CDR3 extends over 16 amino acids. The CDR3 protein is CASSIGGGQSNQPQHF. As DNA, the CDR3 is TGTGCCAGCAGCATAGGGGGTGGACAGTCCAATCAGCCCCAGCATTTT.

The chain joins TRBV30 to TRBJ1-1; 8 bases align to TRBD1. Germline loops: CDR1 GTSNPN, CDR2 SVGIG (reference sequence). The CDR3 is 13 amino acids. V trimming: 3 bases; J trimming: 7 bases; junction bases outside the gene matches: 7. The CDR3 DNA is TGTGCCTGGAGCGGCGGGACAGGATTTGAAGCTTTCTTT. Residues: CAWSGGTGFEAFF.

This clone appeared once. The chain is built from TRBV5-5 and TRBJ1-6; possible D gene TRBD1, 5 bases. Germline V lookup: CDR1 SGHKS, CDR2 YYEKEE (reference sequence). V dropped 4 bases and J dropped 10 bases, with 9 bases sitting between them. This CDR3 has 12 amino acids. Here the CDR3 reads CASSDSGSPLHF. The CDR3, as DNA: TGTGCCAGCAGCGACAGTGGGTCACCCCTCCACTTT.

The chain joins TRBV15 to TRBJ2-7; maybe TRBD2 (7 bases). V was shortened by 4 bases and J by 3 bases, with 16 bases between the two germline ends. CDR3 length: 15 residues. The germline gives CDR1 LNHNV, CDR2 YYDKDF (reference sequence). CDR3 DNA sequence: TGTGCCACCAGCAAGAGAGGGGAGGGGGGCTACGAGCAGTACTTC. Its protein is CATSKRGEGGYEQYF.

CDR3 amino acids: CASSGPGDPGGEQYF. Written as DNA, the CDR3 is TGTGCCAGTAGTGGCCCAGGGGACCCAGGGGGCGAGCAGTACTTC. The chain couples TRBV19 to TRBJ2-7; 7 nucleotides match TRBD1. CDR1 is LNHDA, CDR2 SQIVND, per germline (reference sequence). This CDR3 has 15 residues. Trimming at V came to 5 bases and at J to 6 bases, leaving 13 bases not matched to a gene.

The V gene is TRBV6-5, the J gene TRBJ1-1, with D possibly matching TRBD1 (5 bases). This CDR3 spans 13 amino acids. Germline CDR1 reads MNHEY; CDR2 reads SVGAGI. The V end was cut by 6 bases, the J end by 6 bases, with 14 bases between. The CDR3 loop reads CASSISGVAEAFF. The CDR3 bases are TGTGCCAGCAGCATCTCGGGGGTGGCTGAAGCTTTCTTT.

The V call is TRBV5-6, the J call TRBJ2-7, with a tentative D call TRBD1 (6 bases). The CDR3 has 13 amino acids. Looked up from germline, CDR1 is SGHDT and CDR2 is YYEEEE. Trimming cost V 5 bases and J 4 bases, with 13 bases left between them. This CDR3 reads CASSQTDRYEQYF. CDR3 in DNA: TGTGCCAGCAGTCAAACCGACAGGTACGAGCAGTACTTC.